Here is one T cell receptor beta chain with its context. What it binds is not known. The data originate from a study of T-cell reconstitution after alpha-beta-depleted transplantation in children. The study, taken as a whole, reports: At day 60, the high TCRbeta diversity found in some patients originated from recipient T cells and thymic progenitors that had survived. Alpha-beta T cells about two months after transplant reportedly derived from several hundred expanded graft clones. At the one-year point after transplant, T-cell counts and TCRbeta diversity were found to come mostly from T cells that had been newly produced.

As it was prepared, the TCRbeta library received unique molecular identifiers. TCRdb called the PCR reads again in MiXCR, with one record for every CDR3 protein. Of about 580,000 distinct CDR3 sequences listed, 20% to 25% were seen once; the top ten hold about 14%. The CDR3 sequence is 15 residues long. The V gene's germline CDR1 is MGHRA and CDR2 YSYEKL. V shed 0 bases and J shed 3 bases, with 10 bases lying between them. The receptor comes from a boy in the first two years of life who had a stem cell transplant for acute myeloid leukemia, so the T cells may come from the graft donor. Source: PBMCs, mostly from graft donor cells, taken 360 days after TCRalphabeta/CD19-depleted stem cell transplant. This chain joins TRBV4-1 and TRBJ2-3; D possibly corresponds to TRBD2 (5 bases). The CDR3 here is CASSQEGWETDTQYF. CDR3 DNA: TGCGCCAGCAGCCAAGAAGGGTGGGAGACAGATACGCAGTATTTT.